This T cell receptor beta chain was retrieved from a study of shared clonotypes between healthy human individuals. Study-wide findings and caveats: At large depth, rarefaction still showed sorted-subset sequencing to be incomplete.

It was CD45RO-negative cells, positively selected for CCR7, that made up naive CD8 cells, with terminally differentiated effector memory CD45RA+ cells excluded. Donors, without exception, were Caucasian adults residing in Nashville, Tennessee. Libraries were prepared by immunoSEQ multiplex PCR; TCRdb keeps only in-frame clonotypes and omits some of them. This sample has roughly 770,000 clones, with just over 95% found just once. On this clone itself: Its antigen is not known.

Trimming stripped 7 bases from V and 0 bases from J, with 13 bases between. The CDR3 has 15 amino acids. Germline loops: CDR1 MNHNS, CDR2 SASEGT. The receptor was derived from a young man in good health. V gene TRBV6-1 combines with J gene TRBJ1-5; D not resolved. Specimen: naive CD8+ T cells sorted from blood. CDR3 loop: CASMGRVLSNQPQHF. CDR3 bases: TGTGCCAGCATGGGCAGAGTCCTTAGCAATCAGCCCCAGCATTTT.